Presented here are 18 T cell receptor beta chains from one specimen sequenced in a study of persistence of HIV-infected CD4 T cells (dated by TCRdb to 2018 to 2021). Interpreted using the paper, the treatment or condition label stands for: suppressive antiretroviral therapy. As a nonspecific positive control representing the CD4+ T cell repertoire, cells were stimulated with anti-CD3/anti-CD28 magnetic beads. CD4+ T cells that responded were sorted based on upregulation of both CD40 ligand and CD69. The immunoSEQ hsTCRB assay version 4 in survey mode was used to sequence TCRbeta repertoires from genomic DNA. What TCRdb holds here is the immuneACCESS table cut down to in-frame rearrangements. Part of the clones is not present; checked against another copy, under half of the missing clones reflect an unresolved V gene, and the others are unexplained. The sample has about 45,000 clones on record, more than 85% of them singletons. The ten biggest clones cover approximately 2% of the sample.

Antigens for these TCRs are unknown. The sample in question was CD4+ T cells sorted from PBMCs after approximately 20-hour stimulation, obtained from a patient who received antiretroviral therapy. The meaning of the sample's cell subset or site label: CD40L+CD69+ CD4 T cells responding to anti-CD3/anti-CD28 beads, representing the overall repertoire. The source is an adult man with HIV who was CMV-seropositive.

The chain has TRBV24-1 and TRBJ2-2; a possible D gene is TRBD2 (6 bases). CDR3 length: 16 residues. The germline V and J ends were trimmed by 4 bases and 4 bases, with 15 bases remaining between them. The germline gives CDR1 KGHDR, CDR2 SFDVKD. The CDR3 here is CATSDPVVGGTGELFF. CDR3 sequence (DNA): TGTGCCACCAGTGACCCCGTGGTGGGAGGCACCGGGGAGCTGTTTTTT.

In regard to this clone: Additional DNA sequences in this sample encode the identical CDR3. The V and J genes are TRBV6-6 and TRBJ1-1, with D unresolved. V lost 2 bases and J lost 1, with 5 bases in between. Looked up from germline, CDR1 is MNHNY and CDR2 is SVGAGI (reference sequence). The CDR3 has 13 residues. CDR3 in amino acids: CASSYKGNTEAFF. The CDR3 DNA follows: TGTGCCAGCAGTTACAAGGGGAACACTGAAGCTTTCTTT.

The V and J genes are TRBV5-1 and TRBJ2-7; possible D gene TRBD1, 6 bases. From germline, CDR1 is SGHRS and CDR2 YFSETQ. V was shortened by 4 bases and J by 2 bases, with 13 bases between the two germline ends. CDR3 length: 14 amino acids. The CDR3: CASSRLDRTYEQYF. CDR3 nucleotide sequence: TGCGCCAGCAGCCGCCTGGACAGAACCTACGAGCAGTACTTC.

This clone is a singleton in its sample. The rearrangement links TRBV2 to TRBJ2-1; D perhaps matches TRBD1 (5 bases). Germline V CDR1 and CDR2: SNHLY, FYNNEI. Trimming took off 5 bases at V and 4 bases at J, with 18 bases between the two ends. The CDR3 extends over 16 amino acids. CDR3 protein: CASSKRQSLTYNEQFF. The CDR3 DNA follows: TGTGCCAGCAGTAAAAGACAGAGTCTTACTTACAATGAGCAGTTCTTC.

V gene TRBV6-6 combines with J gene TRBJ1-5; 8 bases line up with TRBD1. V lost 6 bases to trimming and J lost 1 base; unmatched junction nucleotides: 11. The length of the CDR3 is 17 residues. Germline-derived CDR1 and CDR2 are MNHNY and SVGAGI (reference sequence). The CDR3 is CASRRTSTGESNQPQHF. In DNA, the CDR3 is TGTGCCAGCAGACGAACCTCGACAGGGGAGAGCAATCAGCCCCAGCATTTT.

As DNA, the CDR3 is TGTGCCAGCAGTTACTCGAAAGGCAGAGACGAAGCTTTCTTT. It specifies CASSYSKGRDEAFF. The rearrangement links TRBV6-2 or TRBV6-3 to TRBJ1-1; no firm D call. Germline V lookup: CDR1 MNHEY, CDR2 SVGEGT. This CDR3 spans 14 amino acids. Between the trimmed V and J ends, which lost 0 bases and 8 bases, there was a span of 13 bases.

The J gene is TRBJ1-1, the V gene TRBV6-2 or TRBV6-3; maybe TRBD1 (6 bases). V was shortened by 7 bases and J by 0 bases, with 21 bases between the two germline ends. Germline loops: CDR1 MNHEY, CDR2 SVGEGT. CDR3 length: 17 amino acids. The CDR3 here is CASIPRGGAGLNTEAFF. CDR3 DNA sequence: TGTGCCAGCATCCCCCGTGGGGGGGCAGGGCTGAACACTGAAGCTTTCTTT.

The chain employs TRBV19 and TRBJ2-1; D ambiguous. Germline lookup yields CDR1 LNHDA and CDR2 SQIVND (reference sequence). Trimming pared 5 bases from V and 9 bases from J, leaving 11 bases between. The CDR3 contains 12 residues. CDR3 protein: CASSVSDFEQFF. DNA of the CDR3: TGTGCCAGTAGTGTCTCTGATTTTGAGCAGTTCTTC.

The V gene is TRBV7-2, the J gene TRBJ2-2; D assignment may be TRBD1 or TRBD2 (6 bases each). Between the trimmed V and J ends, which lost 1 base and 7 bases, there was a span of 16 bases. CDR3 length: 16 residues. Germline CDR1 and CDR2: SGHTA and FQGNSA. DNA for the CDR3: TGTGCCAGCAGCTTAGGATCCGGGGGCAGGAGCGGGGAGCTGTTTTTT. It is translated as CASSLGSGGRSGELFF.

This clone was seen a single time. This sequence joins TRBV5-1 and TRBJ2-3; a weak D match, TRBD1 (6 bases). This CDR3 is built from 16 residues. Germline V gives CDR1 SGHRS, CDR2 YFSETQ. Trimming left V 0 bases short and J 2 bases short, with 13 bases between. The DNA of the CDR3 is TGCGCCAGCAGCTTGGTCTCCGACAGGATCACAGATACGCAGTATTTT. Residues: CASSLVSDRITDTQYF.

V is TRBV5-4 and J is TRBJ2-7; possible D gene TRBD2, 6 bases. Germline CDR1 reads SGHNT; CDR2 reads YYREEE (reference sequence). The CDR3 runs to 16 residues. V was clipped by 5 bases and J by 11 bases, with 29 bases between them. The CDR3: CASRRGAGFSYEMEYF. CDR3 coding DNA: TGTGCCAGCAGACGCGGGGCAGGTTTTTCCTACGAGATGGAGTACTTC.

As regards this clone: This CDR3 is also generated by other DNA sequences in the sample. This chain connects TRBV6-5 to TRBJ1-6; D gene uncertain. With 2 bases removed from V and 0 bases from J, the gap between germline ends came to 5 bases. Germline CDR1 MNHEY, CDR2 SVGAGI. The CDR3 consists of 15 residues. Here the CDR3 DNA reads TGTGCCAGCAGTTACGTGAGCTCCTATAATTCACCCCTCCACTTT. It codes for CASSYVSSYNSPLHF.

V and J are TRBV7-2 and TRBJ2-7, with 11 bases that match TRBD2. Looked up from germline, CDR1 is SGHTA and CDR2 is FQGNSA. V lost 1 base to trimming and J lost 6 bases; unmatched junction nucleotides: 2. The CDR3 sequence is 14 residues long. CDR3 region: CASSLGLAGTEQYF. CDR3 sequence (DNA): TGTGCCAGCAGCTTAGGACTAGCGGGGACCGAGCAGTACTTC.

This chain connects TRBV19 to TRBJ2-1; no reliable D call. The CDR3 runs to 14 residues. Germline V gives CDR1 LNHDA, CDR2 SQIVND (reference sequence). Deletions cut 9 bases from V and 1 base from J, with 13 bases between. The CDR3 loop is CASNLGRSYNEQFF. For the CDR3, the DNA is TGTGCCAGCAATCTCGGACGGTCCTACAATGAGCAGTTCTTC.

CDR3 amino acids: CASSTAGHSREQYF. As DNA, the CDR3 is TGTGCCAGCAGCACCGCAGGACACTCGAGAGAGCAGTACTTC. The chain links TRBV28 to TRBJ2-7; perhaps TRBD1 as D (5 bases). Germline values: CDR1 MDHEN, CDR2 SYDVKM. This CDR3 contains 14 residues. Trimming pared 6 bases from V and 7 bases from J, leaving 19 bases between. Variable domain in full (rest from reference TRBV28 and TRBJ2-7): DVKVTQSSRYLVKRTGEKVFLECVQDMDHENMFWYRQDPGLGLRLIYFSYDVKMKEKGDIPEGYSVSREKKERFSLILESASTNQTSMYLCASSTAGHSREQYFGPGTRLTVT.

The V and J genes are TRBV7-2 and TRBJ2-7; 7 bases are shared with TRBD1. Germline V gene lookup returns CDR1 SGHTA and CDR2 FQGNSA. V lost 6 bases to trimming and J lost 2 bases; unmatched junction nucleotides: 7. The CDR3 is 14 residues long. In nucleotides, the CDR3 is TGTGCCAGCAGTTCCCAGGGGGTTCCCTACGAGCAGTACTTC. Its protein is CASSSQGVPYEQYF. The whole variable domain, remainder taken from reference TRBV7-2 and TRBJ2-7, is GAGVSQSPSNKVTEKGKDVELRCDPISGHTALYWYRQSLGQGLEFLIYFQGNSAPDKSGLPSDRFSAERTGGSVSTLTIQRTQQEDSAVYLCASSSQGVPYEQYFGPGTRLTVT.

In this sample, this clone turned up once. The genes are TRBV7-9 and TRBJ2-3; 8 bases are a match to TRBD2. The germline V gene encodes CDR1 SEHNR and CDR2 FQNEAQ (reference sequence). This CDR3 contains 18 residues. Germline trimming cut 5 bases from V and 2 bases from J; bases unmatched to any gene: 15. The CDR3 here is CASSPTSAGGHHTDTQYF. Written as DNA, the CDR3 is TGTGCCAGCAGCCCGACTAGCGCTGGTGGGCACCACACAGATACGCAGTATTTT.

This clone has a single count. V gene TRBV5-1 combines with J gene TRBJ1-1; the D gene is possibly TRBD1 (6 bases). V lost 4 bases, J lost 5 bases, and 15 bases lay in between. Germline V gene sequence: CDR1 SGHRS, CDR2 YFSETQ. CDR3 size: 14 residues. The CDR3 DNA is TGCGCCAGCAGCCCGTCCCAGGGGACGACTGAAGCTTTCTTT. It specifies CASSPSQGTTEAFF.